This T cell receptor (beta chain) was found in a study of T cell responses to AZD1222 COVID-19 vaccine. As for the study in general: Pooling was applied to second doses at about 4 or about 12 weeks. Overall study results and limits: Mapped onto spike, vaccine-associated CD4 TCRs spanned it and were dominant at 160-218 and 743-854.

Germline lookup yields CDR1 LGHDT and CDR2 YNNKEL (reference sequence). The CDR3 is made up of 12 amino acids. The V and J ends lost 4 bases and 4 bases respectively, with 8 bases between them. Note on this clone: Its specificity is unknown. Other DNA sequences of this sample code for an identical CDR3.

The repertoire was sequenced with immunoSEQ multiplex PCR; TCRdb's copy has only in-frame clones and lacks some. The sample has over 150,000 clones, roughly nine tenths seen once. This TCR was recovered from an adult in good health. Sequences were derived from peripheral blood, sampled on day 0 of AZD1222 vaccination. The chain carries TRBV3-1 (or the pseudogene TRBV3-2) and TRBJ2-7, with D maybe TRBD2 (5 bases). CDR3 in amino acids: CASSPRGYEQYF. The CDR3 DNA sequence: TGTGCCAGCAGCCCTCGAGGGTACGAGCAGTACTTC.